This TCR beta chain was captured in a study of regulatory T cells in long-lasting Graves disease. Arm-PCR of CDR3 regions and iRepertoire HTBI primers were used to build TCR beta libraries. TCRdb reprocessed the multiplex PCR reads with MiXCR, giving one entry per CDR3 protein. This sample has 530,000 or so distinct CDR3 sequences, with 13% found just once. Germline V gene data show CDR1 as SGHRS and CDR2 as YFSETQ. CDR3 length equals 15 residues. V was cut by 4 bases and J by 8 bases, with 19 bases left in between. Time point: newly diagnosed GD, antithyroid drugs for less than 3 months. Isolated PBMC RNA provided the starting material for the TCR library. The table lists this clonotype with many counts. In addition, the sample was reused for a study of T cells in Graves' hyperthyroidism and ophthalmopathy. From that study: Calling Graves' hyperthyroidism stable meant ophthalmopathy did not progress within 18 months.

This TCR was sampled from a man between 25 and 39 years old with Graves disease. Here the sequenced sample was peripheral blood mononuclear cells (PBMCs), taken at new diagnosis, from a patient treated with antithyroid drugs. The chain is built from TRBV5-1 and TRBJ2-1; D might be TRBD1 or TRBD2, each matching 5 bases. The CDR3: CASSPPDGTTDEQFF. CDR3 nucleotides: TGCGCCAGCAGCCCCCCAGACGGGACCACCGATGAGCAGTTCTTC.